This record concerns one T cell receptor beta chain sequence. The sample comes from a study of blood T cell repertoires in COVID-19. Looking at the study overall: The origin of the acute and convalescent COVID-19 samples was the United States, Italy and Spain. PBMCs, B-cell-depleted T cells, or T cells were the source of the cDNA or gDNA that made up the material.

In the original workflow: Amplified reference gene primers provided the basis for estimating nucleated cell counts. Here immunoSEQ multiplex PCR was the method, and the copy in TCRdb shows in-frame clones only, minus some. That table furnishes V, J and clone size, whereas the DNA furnished D and trimming. The sample comprises roughly 300,000 clones, approximately 83% of which are singletons, and approximately 10% rests with the top ten. This CDR3 contains 14 residues. Per germline, CDR1 LGHNA and CDR2 YNFKEQ. V lost 5 bases, J lost 6 bases, and 9 bases stayed unmatched. This clonotype was obtained from a woman in her 50s who had recovered from COVID-19. The sample was peripheral blood. The J gene is TRBJ1-1, the V gene TRBV4-2; 7 positions agree with TRBD1. CDR3 nucleotides: TGTGCCAGCAGCGGGGACAGTGAGTCCTCTGAAGCTTTCTTT. This encodes CASSGDSESSEAFF.